This T cell receptor beta chain came from a study of blood T cell repertoires in COVID-19. Only in-frame clones appear in the TCRdb table, and some are missing; sequencing was by immunoSEQ multiplex PCR. The repertoire holds 150,000 or so clones, with approximately 86% as singletons. CDR1 is LGHDT, CDR2 YNNKEL, per germline (reference sequence). The CDR3 totals 14 residues. After removal of 5 bases from V and 5 bases from J, the junction contained 6 bases not matched to a gene. The origin of this receptor is a woman aged 60-75 years with acute or convalescent COVID-19. This chain uses TRBV3-1 (or the pseudogene TRBV3-2) with TRBJ2-3; the match to TRBD1 covers 8 bases. Sequenced material: peripheral blood. For the CDR3, the DNA is TGTGCCAGCAGCTACACAGGGGGAGAAGATACGCAGTATTTT. Its translation is CASSYTGGEDTQYF.